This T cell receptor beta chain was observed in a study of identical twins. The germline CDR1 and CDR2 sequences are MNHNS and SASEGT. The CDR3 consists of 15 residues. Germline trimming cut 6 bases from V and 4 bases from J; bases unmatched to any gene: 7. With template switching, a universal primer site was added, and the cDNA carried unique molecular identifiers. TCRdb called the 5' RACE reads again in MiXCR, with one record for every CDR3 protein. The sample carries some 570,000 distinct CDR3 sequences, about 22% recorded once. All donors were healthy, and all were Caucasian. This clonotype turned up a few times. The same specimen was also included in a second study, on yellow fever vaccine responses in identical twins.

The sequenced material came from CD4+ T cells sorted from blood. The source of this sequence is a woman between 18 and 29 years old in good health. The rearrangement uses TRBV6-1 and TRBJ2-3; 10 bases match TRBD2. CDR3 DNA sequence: TGTGCCAGCAGACGACTAGCGGGCCAGCCAGATACGCAGTATTTT. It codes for CASRRLAGQPDTQYF.